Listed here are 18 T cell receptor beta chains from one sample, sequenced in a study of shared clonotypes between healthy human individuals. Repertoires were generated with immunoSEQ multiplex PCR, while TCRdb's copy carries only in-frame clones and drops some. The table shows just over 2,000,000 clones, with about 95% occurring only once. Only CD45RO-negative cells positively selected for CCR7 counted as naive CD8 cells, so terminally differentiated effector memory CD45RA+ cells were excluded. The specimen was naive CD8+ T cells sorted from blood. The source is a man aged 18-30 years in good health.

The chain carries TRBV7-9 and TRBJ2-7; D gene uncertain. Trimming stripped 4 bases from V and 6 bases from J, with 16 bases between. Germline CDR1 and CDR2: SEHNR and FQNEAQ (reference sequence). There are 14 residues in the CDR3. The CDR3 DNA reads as TGTGCCAGCAGCTCCCTATACTCGGCCTTCGAGCAGTACTTC. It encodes CASSSLYSAFEQYF. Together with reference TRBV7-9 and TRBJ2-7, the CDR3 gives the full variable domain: DTGVSQNPRHKITKRGQNVTFRCDPISEHNRLYWYRQTLGQGPEFLTYFQNEAQLEKSRLLSDRFSAERPKGSFSTLEIQRTEQGDSAMYLCASSSLYSAFEQYFGPGTRLTVT.

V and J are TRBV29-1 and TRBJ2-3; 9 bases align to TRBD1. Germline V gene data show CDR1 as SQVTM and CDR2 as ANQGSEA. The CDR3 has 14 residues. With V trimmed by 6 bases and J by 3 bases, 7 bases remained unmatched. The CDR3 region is CSVDGQGMTDTQYF. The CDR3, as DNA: TGCAGCGTCGATGGACAGGGGATGACAGATACGCAGTATTTT.

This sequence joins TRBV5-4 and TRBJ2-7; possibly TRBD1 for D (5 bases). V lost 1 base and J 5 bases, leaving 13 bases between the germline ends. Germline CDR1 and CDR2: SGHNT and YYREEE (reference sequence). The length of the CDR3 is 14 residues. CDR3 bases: TGTGCCAGCAGCTTGACAGGTATGATTGACGAGCAGTACTTC. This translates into CASSLTGMIDEQYF.

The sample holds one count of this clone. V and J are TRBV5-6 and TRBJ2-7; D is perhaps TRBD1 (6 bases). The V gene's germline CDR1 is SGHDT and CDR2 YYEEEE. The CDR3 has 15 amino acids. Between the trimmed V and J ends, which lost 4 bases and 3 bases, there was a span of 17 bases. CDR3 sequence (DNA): TGTGCCAGCAGCGTATGGGACATAGCCATCTACGAGCAGTACTTC. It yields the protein CASSVWDIAIYEQYF.

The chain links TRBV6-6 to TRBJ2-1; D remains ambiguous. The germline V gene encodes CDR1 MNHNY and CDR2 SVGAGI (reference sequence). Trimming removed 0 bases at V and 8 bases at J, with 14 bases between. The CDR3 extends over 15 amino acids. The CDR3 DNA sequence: TGTGCCAGCAGTTACTCCGCCCCTCTGTCCGATGAGCAGTTCTTC. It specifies CASSYSAPLSDEQFF.

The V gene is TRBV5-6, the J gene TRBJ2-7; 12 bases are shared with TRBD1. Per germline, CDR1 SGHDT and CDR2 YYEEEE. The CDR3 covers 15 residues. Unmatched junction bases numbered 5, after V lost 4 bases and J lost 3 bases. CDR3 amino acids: CASSHGTGGYYEQYF. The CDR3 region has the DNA TGTGCCAGCAGCCACGGGACAGGGGGCTACTACGAGCAGTACTTC. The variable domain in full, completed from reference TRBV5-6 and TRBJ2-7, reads DAGVTQSPTHLIKTRGQQVTLRCSPKSGHDTVSWYQQALGQGPQFIFQYYEEEERQRGNFPDRFSGHQFPNYSSELNVNALLLGDSALYLCASSHGTGGYYEQYFGPGTRLTVT.

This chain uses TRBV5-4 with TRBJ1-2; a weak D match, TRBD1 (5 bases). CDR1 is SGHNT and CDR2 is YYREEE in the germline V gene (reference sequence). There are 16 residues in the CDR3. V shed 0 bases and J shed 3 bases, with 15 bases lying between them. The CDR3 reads CASSLAKAGGYYGYTF. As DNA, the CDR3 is TGTGCCAGCAGCTTGGCCAAGGCGGGGGGGTACTATGGCTACACCTTC.

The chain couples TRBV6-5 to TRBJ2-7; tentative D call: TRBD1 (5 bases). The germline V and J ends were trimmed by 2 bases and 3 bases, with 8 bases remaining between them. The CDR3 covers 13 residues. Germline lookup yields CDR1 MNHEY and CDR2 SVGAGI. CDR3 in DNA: TGTGCCAGCAGTTACGGGGCTAACTACGAGCAGTACTTC. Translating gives CASSYGANYEQYF.

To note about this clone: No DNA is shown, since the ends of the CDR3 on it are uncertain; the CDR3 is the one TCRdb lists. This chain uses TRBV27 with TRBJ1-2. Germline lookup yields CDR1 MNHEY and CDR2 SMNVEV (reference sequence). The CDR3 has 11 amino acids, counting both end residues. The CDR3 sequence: CATYFGAGYTF.

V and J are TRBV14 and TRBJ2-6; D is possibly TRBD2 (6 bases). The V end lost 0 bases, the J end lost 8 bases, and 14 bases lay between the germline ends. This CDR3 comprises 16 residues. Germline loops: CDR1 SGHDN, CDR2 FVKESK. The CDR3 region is CASSQDRGTLTNVLTF. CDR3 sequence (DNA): TGTGCCAGCAGCCAAGATCGGGGGACCCTTACCAACGTCCTGACTTTC.

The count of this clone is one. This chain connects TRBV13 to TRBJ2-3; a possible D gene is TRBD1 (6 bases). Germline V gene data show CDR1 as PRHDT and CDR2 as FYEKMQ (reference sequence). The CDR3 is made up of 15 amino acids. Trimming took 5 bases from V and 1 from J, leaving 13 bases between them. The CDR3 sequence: CASSPRPGGTDTQYF. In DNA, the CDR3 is TGTGCCAGCAGCCCCAGGCCAGGGGGCACAGATACGCAGTATTTT. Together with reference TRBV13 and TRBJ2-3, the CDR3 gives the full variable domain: AAGVIQSPRHLIKEKRETATLKCYPIPRHDTVYWYQQGPGQDPQFLISFYEKMQSDKGSIPDRFSAQQFSDYHSELNMSSLELGDSALYFCASSPRPGGTDTQYFGPGTRLTVL.

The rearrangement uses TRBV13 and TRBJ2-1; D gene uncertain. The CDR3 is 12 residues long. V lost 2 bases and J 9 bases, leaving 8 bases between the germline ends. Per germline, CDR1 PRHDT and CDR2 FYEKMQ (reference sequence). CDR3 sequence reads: CASSLSMSEQFF. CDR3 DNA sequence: TGTGCCAGCAGCTTATCAATGAGTGAGCAGTTCTTC.

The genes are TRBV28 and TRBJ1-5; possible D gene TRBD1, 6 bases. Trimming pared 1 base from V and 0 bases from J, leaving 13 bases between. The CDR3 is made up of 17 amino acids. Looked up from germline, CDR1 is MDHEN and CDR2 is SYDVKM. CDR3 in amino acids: CASSLYGTTNSNQPQHF. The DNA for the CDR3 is TGTGCCAGCAGTTTATACGGGACAACCAATAGCAATCAGCCCCAGCATTTT.

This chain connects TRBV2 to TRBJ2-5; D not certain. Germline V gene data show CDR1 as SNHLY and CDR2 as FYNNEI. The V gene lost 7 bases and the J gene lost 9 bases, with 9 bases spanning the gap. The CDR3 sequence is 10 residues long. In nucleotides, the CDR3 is TGTGCCAGCATTTACGAGGCCCAGTACTTC. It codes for CASIYEAQYF.

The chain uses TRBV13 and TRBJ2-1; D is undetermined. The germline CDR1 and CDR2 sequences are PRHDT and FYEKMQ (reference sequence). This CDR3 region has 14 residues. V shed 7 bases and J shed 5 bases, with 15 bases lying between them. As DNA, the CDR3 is TGTGCCAGCATCCCTGCCCTTGCGGACAATGAGCAGTTCTTC. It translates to CASIPALADNEQFF.

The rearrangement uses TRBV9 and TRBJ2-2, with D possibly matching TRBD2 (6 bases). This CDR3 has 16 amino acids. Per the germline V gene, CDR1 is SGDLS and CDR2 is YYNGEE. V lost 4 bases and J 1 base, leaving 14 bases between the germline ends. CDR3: CASSPRRDRNTGELFF. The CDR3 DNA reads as TGTGCCAGCAGCCCCCGGCGGGACCGGAACACCGGGGAGCTGTTTTTT.

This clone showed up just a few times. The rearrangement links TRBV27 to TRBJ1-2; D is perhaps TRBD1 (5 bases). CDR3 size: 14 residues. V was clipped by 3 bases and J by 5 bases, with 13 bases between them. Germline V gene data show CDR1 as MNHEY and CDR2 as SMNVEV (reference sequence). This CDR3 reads CASSFGTGEYGYTF. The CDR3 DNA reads TGTGCCAGCAGTTTCGGGACTGGGGAATATGGCTACACCTTC.

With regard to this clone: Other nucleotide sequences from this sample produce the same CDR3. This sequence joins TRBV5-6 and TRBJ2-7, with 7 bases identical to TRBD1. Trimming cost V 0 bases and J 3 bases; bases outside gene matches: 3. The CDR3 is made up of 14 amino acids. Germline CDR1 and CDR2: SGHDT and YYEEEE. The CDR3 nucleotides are TGTGCCAGCAGCTTGGGACAGGGCGGCTACGAGCAGTACTTC. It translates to CASSLGQGGYEQYF.